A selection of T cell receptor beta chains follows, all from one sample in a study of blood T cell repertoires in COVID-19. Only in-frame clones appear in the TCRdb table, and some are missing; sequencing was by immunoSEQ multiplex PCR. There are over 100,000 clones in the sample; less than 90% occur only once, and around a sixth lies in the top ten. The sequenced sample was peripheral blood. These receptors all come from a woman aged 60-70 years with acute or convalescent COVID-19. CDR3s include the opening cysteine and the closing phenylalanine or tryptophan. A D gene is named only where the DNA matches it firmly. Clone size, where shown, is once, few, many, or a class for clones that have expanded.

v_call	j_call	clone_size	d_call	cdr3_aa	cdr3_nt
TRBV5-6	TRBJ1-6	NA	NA	CASSWSEGGRRNSPLHF	TGTGCCAGCAGCTGGAGCGAGGGGGGGCGTCGTAATTCACCCCTCCACTTT
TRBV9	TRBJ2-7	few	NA	CASSVYEGAYEQYF	TGTGCCAGCAGCGTATACGAGGGGGCCTACGAGCAGTACTTC
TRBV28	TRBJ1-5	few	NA	CASSKGDNQPQHF	TGTGCCAGCAGCAAGGGGGACAATCAGCCCCAGCATTTT
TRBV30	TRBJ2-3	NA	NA	CAWSVGGTQYF	TGTGCCTGGAGTGTTGGCGGTACGCAGTATTTT
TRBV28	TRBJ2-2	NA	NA	CASPAGSGELFF	TGTGCCAGCCCTGCGGGGTCCGGGGAGCTGTTTTTT
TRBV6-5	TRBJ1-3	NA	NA	CASSYFGEGGNTIYF	TGTGCCAGCAGTTACTTCGGGGAAGGTGGAAACACCATATATTTT
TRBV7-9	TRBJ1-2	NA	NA	CASSLDSYGGYTF	TGTGCCAGCAGCCTAGACAGTTATGGGGGCTACACCTTC
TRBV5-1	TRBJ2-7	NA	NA	CASSLRPGHPSYEQYF	TGCGCCAGCAGCTTGCGCCCCGGACACCCTTCCTACGAGCAGTACTTC
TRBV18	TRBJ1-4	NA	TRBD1	CASSPPTGGMEEKLFF	TGTGCCAGCTCACCACCGACAGGGGGGATGGAAGAAAAACTGTTTTTT
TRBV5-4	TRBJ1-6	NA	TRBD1	CASRPKQGESSPLHF	TGTGCCAGCAGACCTAAACAGGGGGAAAGTTCACCCCTCCACTTT
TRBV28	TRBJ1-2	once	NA	CASRRQGVGYGYTF	TGTGCCAGCAGGCGACAAGGGGTGGGCTATGGCTACACCTTC
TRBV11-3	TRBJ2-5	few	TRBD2	CASSPQTGGQETQYF	TGTGCCAGCAGCCCCCAAACGGGGGGCCAAGAGACCCAGTACTTC
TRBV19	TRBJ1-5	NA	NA	CASSIPPAGDQPQHF	TGTGCCAGTAGTATCCCCCCAGCGGGGGATCAGCCCCAGCATTTT
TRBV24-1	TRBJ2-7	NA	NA	CATSDSQPGQTYEQYF	TGTGCCACCAGTGATTCTCAGCCGGGACAAACCTACGAGCAGTACTTC
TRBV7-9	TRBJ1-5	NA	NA	CASSLATDQPQHF	TGTGCCAGCAGCTTAGCGACAGATCAGCCCCAGCATTTT
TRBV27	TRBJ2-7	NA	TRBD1	CASSSDRNSYEQYF	TGTGCCAGCAGTTCGGACAGGAACTCCTACGAGCAGTACTTC
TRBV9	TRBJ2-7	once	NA	CASSETPGGAEQYF	TGTGCCAGCAGCGAGACCCCTGGAGGGGCCGAGCAGTACTTC
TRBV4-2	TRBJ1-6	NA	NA	CASSSDYNSPLHF	TGTGCCAGCAGCAGCGACTATAATTCACCCCTCCACTTT
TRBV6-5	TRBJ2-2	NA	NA	CASSYSRSGNTGELFF	TGTGCCAGCAGTTACTCGAGATCAGGGAACACCGGGGAGCTGTTTTTT
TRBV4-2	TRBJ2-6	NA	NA	CASSQEGRTGVSGANVLTF	TGTGCCAGCAGCCAAGAGGGGAGGACGGGGGTCTCTGGGGCCAACGTCCTGACTTTC
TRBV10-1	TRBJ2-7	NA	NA	CASSEAQRGEQYF	TGCGCCAGCAGTGAAGCGCAGCGAGGCGAGCAGTACTTC
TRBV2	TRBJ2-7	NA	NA	CASSKEEAAWDEQYF	TGTGCCAGCTCGAAAGAGGAAGCCGCGTGGGACGAGCAGTACTTC
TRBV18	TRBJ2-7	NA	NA	CASSPSVIPYEQYF	TGTGCCAGCTCACCATCAGTTATACCGTACGAGCAGTACTTC
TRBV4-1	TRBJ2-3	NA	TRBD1	CASSQLGQGLTDTQYF	TGCGCCAGCAGCCAATTAGGACAGGGGTTAACAGATACGCAGTATTTT
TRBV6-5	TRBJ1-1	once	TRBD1	CASSIDRETEAFF	TGTGCCAGCAGCATAGACAGGGAGACTGAAGCTTTCTTT
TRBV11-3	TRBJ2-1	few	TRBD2	CASSSGGPGDEQFF	TGTGCCAGCAGCTCGGGGGGGCCTGGGGATGAGCAGTTCTTC
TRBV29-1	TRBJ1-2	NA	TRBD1	CSADRGRNYGYTF	TGCAGCGCGGACAGGGGCCGGAACTATGGCTACACCTTC
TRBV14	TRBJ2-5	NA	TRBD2	CASSPLAGGETQYF	TGTGCCAGCAGCCCTCTCGCGGGAGGAGAGACCCAGTACTTC
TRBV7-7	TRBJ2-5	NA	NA	CASSLEGNQETQYF	TGTGCTAGCAGCTTAGAGGGGAACCAAGAGACCCAGTACTTC
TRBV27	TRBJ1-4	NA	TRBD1	CASSPDRGRGTTNEKLFF	TGTGCCAGCAGTCCCGACAGGGGGCGGGGGACAACTAATGAAAAACTGTTTTTT
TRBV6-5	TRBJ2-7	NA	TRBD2	CASGGGMYEQYF	TGTGCCAGCGGGGGGGGAATGTACGAGCAGTACTTC
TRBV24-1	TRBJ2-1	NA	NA	CATSDFPSEANKFF	TGTGCCACCAGTGATTTCCCCTCCGAAGCGAATAAGTTCTTC
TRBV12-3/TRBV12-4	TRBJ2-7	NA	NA	CASKPDTPEQYF	TGTGCCAGCAAACCCGACACCCCCGAGCAGTACTTC
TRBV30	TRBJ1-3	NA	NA	CAWGGGTKNTIYF	TGTGCCTGGGGCGGGGGTACTAAAAACACCATATATTTT
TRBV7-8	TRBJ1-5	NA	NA	CASSLGPSTGSMGNQPQHF	TGTGCCAGCAGCTTGGGTCCCTCTACAGGGAGCATGGGCAATCAGCCCCAGCATTTT
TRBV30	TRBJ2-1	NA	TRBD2	CAWKTTSGNEQFF	TGTGCCTGGAAAACGACTAGCGGGAATGAGCAGTTCTTC
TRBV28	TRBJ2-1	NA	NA	CASSPLNEQFF	TGTGCCAGCAGCCCCTTAAATGAGCAGTTCTTC